The 16 T cell receptor beta chains given below trace back to one sample, sequenced in a study of regulatory T cells in long-lasting Graves disease. In building TCR beta libraries, iRepertoire HTBI primers were used together with Arm-PCR of CDR3 regions. TCRdb reanalysed the multiplex PCR reads using MiXCR and keeps one entry per CDR3 protein. Of approximately 540,000 distinct CDR3 sequences listed, 12% are singletons. Time point specified: newly diagnosed GD, antithyroid drugs for less than 3 months. From RNA extracted from PBMCs, the TCR library was made. Separately, the same data were catalogued under a study of T cells in Graves' hyperthyroidism and ophthalmopathy.

Sample: peripheral blood mononuclear cells (PBMCs), taken at new diagnosis, from a patient treated with antithyroid drugs. The receptor source for this set is a woman aged 25 to 39 with Graves disease.

This clonotype was seen many times. The chain carries TRBV6-2 or TRBV6-3 and TRBJ1-5; TRBD1 aligns across 10 bases. V dropped 5 bases and J dropped 4; count of bases not matched to a gene: 8. CDR3 length: 16 amino acids. Germline V gene sequence: CDR1 MNHEY, CDR2 SVGEGT. Here the CDR3 reads CASSRLGQGGNQPQHF. In nucleotides, the CDR3 is TGTGCCAGCAGTCGCCTCGGACAGGGGGGGAATCAGCCCCAGCATTTT.

This clonotype was detected ten times or more. The genes are TRBV2 and TRBJ2-3, with 7 positions matching TRBD2. With V trimmed by 5 bases and J by 6 bases, 11 bases remained unmatched. Germline values: CDR1 SNHLY, CDR2 FYNNEI. This CDR3 contains 15 residues. The CDR3 spells CASSPGLPARDTQYF. The CDR3 nucleotides are TGTGCCAGCAGTCCGGGACTACCAGCGAGGGATACGCAGTATTTT. The variable domain in full, completed from reference TRBV2 and TRBJ2-3, reads EPEVTQTPSHQVTQMGQEVILRCVPISNHLYFYWYRQILGQKVEFLVSFYNNEISEKSEIFDDQFSVERPDGSNFTLKIRSTKLEDSAMYFCASSPGLPARDTQYFGPGTRLTVL.

At least ten counts were recorded for this clonotype. V gene TRBV19 combines with J gene TRBJ1-1; D might be TRBD1 (6 bases). The germline V and J ends were trimmed by 4 bases and 1 base, with 16 bases remaining between them. This CDR3 has 16 residues. Germline V lookup: CDR1 LNHDA, CDR2 SQIVND (reference sequence). CDR3: CASSTVPGHSNTEAFF. For the CDR3, the DNA is TGTGCCAGTAGTACCGTTCCGGGACACTCGAACACTGAAGCTTTCTTT.

This clonotype has at least ten counts. The chain combines TRBV28 with TRBJ2-7, with 9 bases that match TRBD2. CDR1 is MDHEN and CDR2 is SYDVKM in the germline V gene. The CDR3 runs 16 residues. Trimming took 1 base from V and 3 from J; bases not matched to a gene: 7. The CDR3 loop is CASSLYGGRVLYEQYF. The CDR3 DNA is TGTGCCAGCAGTTTATATGGCGGGAGGGTCCTCTACGAGCAGTACTTC. The full variable domain, in which reference TRBV28 and TRBJ2-7 provide the parts outside the CDR3, is DVKVTQSSRYLVKRTGEKVFLECVQDMDHENMFWYRQDPGLGLRLIYFSYDVKMKEKGDIPEGYSVSREKKERFSLILESASTNQTSMYLCASSLYGGRVLYEQYFGPGTRLTVT.

This clonotype was counted many times. This chain uses TRBV7-9 with TRBJ1-1; maybe TRBD1 (5 bases). The CDR3 sequence is 13 residues long. V gave up 0 bases and J gave up 8 bases, with 10 bases separating them. CDR1 is SEHNR and CDR2 is FQNEAQ in the germline V gene (reference sequence). As DNA, the CDR3 is TGTGCCAGCAGCTTAGCACCGGGACGGGAAGCTTTCTTT. As protein: CASSLAPGREAFF.

The chain is built from TRBV19 and TRBJ2-1, with D possibly matching TRBD2 (6 bases). V was pared by 1 base and J by 9 bases, with 10 bases between. This CDR3 region has 13 residues. Germline CDR1 is LNHDA and CDR2 is SQIVND (reference sequence). The CDR3 nucleotides are TGTGCCAGTAGTATAGGAGGGAGGAGTGAGCAGTTCTTC. This gives the protein CASSIGGRSEQFF.

There are many counts of this clonotype. The chain recombines TRBV10-3 with TRBJ2-5; D is undetermined. The germline V gene has CDR1 ENHRY and CDR2 SYGVKD. The V gene lost 1 base and the J gene lost 5 bases, with 2 bases spanning the gap. The CDR3 extends over 11 amino acids. CDR3 region: CAISEWETQYF. In DNA form, the CDR3 reads TGTGCCATCAGTGAGTGGGAGACCCAGTACTTC.

Many counts were recorded for this clonotype. This chain joins TRBV18 and TRBJ2-1; D remains unclear. Germline values: CDR1 KGHSH, CDR2 LQKENI. V lost 4 bases, J lost 1 base, and 11 bases lay in between. This CDR3 has 15 amino acids. CDR3 sequence: CASSRPGRSYNEQFF. The CDR3 DNA reads TGTGCCAGCTCACGCCCGGGCCGGTCCTACAATGAGCAGTTCTTC.

At least ten counts were recorded for this clonotype. The chain joins TRBV28 to TRBJ2-5; D possibly corresponds to TRBD1 (5 bases). The CDR3 sequence is 17 residues long. Germline V gene sequence: CDR1 MDHEN, CDR2 SYDVKM. The V end lost 6 bases, the J end lost 2 bases, and 22 bases lay between the germline ends. The CDR3 DNA sequence: TGTGCCAGCAGCCGGACAAAAACCAGACGGCTTCAAGAGACCCAGTACTTC. It translates to CASSRTKTRRLQETQYF.

The chain employs TRBV5-6 and TRBJ1-1, with TRBD1 as a possible D gene (5 bases). Trimming left V 2 bases short and J 4 bases short, with 12 bases between. Germline V gene lookup returns CDR1 SGHDT and CDR2 YYEEEE. The CDR3 has 14 residues. CDR3 sequence (DNA): TGTGCCAGCAGCTTCCTGGGGGAGAGCACTGAAGCTTTCTTT. This translates into CASSFLGESTEAFF.

The gene calls are TRBV6-1 and TRBJ2-4; TRBD1 matches 10 bases. Germline values: CDR1 MNHNS, CDR2 SASEGT. The CDR3 extends over 15 amino acids. Trimming cost V 6 bases and J 7 bases; bases outside gene matches: 9. For the CDR3, the DNA is TGTGCCAGCAGACCCGGACAGGGGGGAAAGAACATTCAGTACTTC. This codes for CASRPGQGGKNIQYF.

This clonotype was detected many times. The chain links TRBV7-9 to TRBJ1-1; D is perhaps TRBD1 (5 bases). This CDR3 spans 13 amino acids. CDR1 is SEHNR and CDR2 is FQNEAQ in the germline V gene (reference sequence). Trimming took off 2 bases at V and 11 bases at J, with 15 bases between the two ends. The CDR3 loop is CASSLREGVRAFF. The CDR3 bases are TGTGCCAGCAGCTTAAGAGAAGGGGTACGGGCTTTCTTT.

V gene TRBV6-1 combines with J gene TRBJ2-7, with D perhaps TRBD2 (5 bases). The length of the CDR3 is 13 residues. Germline lookup yields CDR1 MNHNS and CDR2 SASEGT. Trimming cost V 3 bases and J 3 bases, with 9 bases left between them. The CDR3 region is CASSEERIYEQYF. The CDR3 nucleotides are TGTGCCAGCAGTGAGGAGCGGATCTACGAGCAGTACTTC.

Many counts were recorded for this clonotype. V is TRBV15 and J is TRBJ1-4; maybe TRBD1 (5 bases). The CDR3 is 16 amino acids. Trimming took off 0 bases at V and 8 bases at J, with 16 bases between the two ends. The germline V gene encodes CDR1 LNHNV and CDR2 YYDKDF (reference sequence). The CDR3 region is CATSRDRGTAAEKLFF. DNA for the CDR3: TGTGCCACCAGCAGAGATAGAGGGACGGCGGCCGAAAAACTGTTTTTT.

The rearrangement uses TRBV3-1 and TRBJ2-4, with a tentative D call TRBD2 (6 bases). The CDR3 has 16 amino acids. V was pared by 0 bases and J by 6 bases, with 15 bases between. Germline V CDR1 and CDR2: LGHDT, YNNKEL (reference sequence). Written as DNA, the CDR3 is TGTGCCAGCAGCCAAGACCCCGGCCGAGCGGGAAACATTCAGTACTTC. Translating gives CASSQDPGRAGNIQYF.

This chain links TRBV4-2 with TRBJ1-4; 11 bases match TRBD1. The J segment lost 8 bases and the V segment lost 2 bases, leaving 4 bases of the junction unmatched. This CDR3 region has 15 residues. CDR1 LGHNA and CDR2 YNFKEQ come from the germline V gene. The DNA for the CDR3 is TGTGCCAGCAGCCAACCGGGACAGGGGGGGGAAAAACTGTTTTTT. Protein: CASSQPGQGGEKLFF.